This entry features one TCR beta chain sequence. This table comes from immunoSEQ multiplex PCR, and its TCRdb copy is limited to in-frame clones, with some not included. The sample records 150,000 to 200,000 clones, roughly nine tenths being singletons. The data stem from a study of T cell responses to AZD1222 COVID-19 vaccine. Unmatched junction bases numbered 2, after V lost 0 bases and J lost 7 bases. Germline CDR1 and CDR2: MGHRA and YSYEKL. The CDR3 extends over 16 amino acids. Sequencing used peripheral blood, obtained 28 days after the second AZD1222 dose. This TCR was sampled from an adult who received the AZD1222 COVID-19 vaccine. The chain couples TRBV4-1 to TRBJ1-6, with 11 bases lining up with TRBD1. CDR3 protein: CASSQEGQGANSPLHF. DNA of the CDR3: TGCGCCAGCAGCCAAGAAGGACAGGGGGCAAATTCACCCCTCCACTTT.